This entry features one TCR beta chain sequence. Its antigen is not identified. This record belongs to a study of shared clonotypes between healthy human individuals. General study points: Depth of sequencing was expected to influence donor clonotype sharing. It was the few donors that limited the genetic and exposure-history diversity represented. When naive CD4 clonotypes were compared across several donors, 4% to 5.5% were shared.

Germline-derived CDR1 and CDR2 are SGHTA and FQGTGA. Trimming took 7 bases from V and 2 from J, leaving 18 bases between them. This CDR3 is built from 17 residues. Produced via immunoSEQ multiplex PCR; TCRdb's table is partial and in-frame only. The sample lists about 610,000 clones, 97% seen once, with less than 0.065% in the top ten. The material sequenced was naive CD4+ T cells sorted from blood. Subset here: CD45RA+ positively selected. The source of this sequence is a woman in her twenties or thirties in good health. The chain uses TRBV7-3 and TRBJ2-6; D may be TRBD2 (6 bases). This CDR3 is CASTKQPGVAGANVLTF. CDR3 in DNA: TGTGCCAGCACCAAACAACCGGGGGTGGCTGGGGCCAACGTCCTGACTTTC. Full variable domain (remainder filled in from reference TRBV7-3 and TRBJ2-6): GAGVSQTPSNKVTEKGKYVELRCDPISGHTALYWYRQSLGQGPEFLIYFQGTGAADDSGLPNDRFFAVRPEGSVSTLKIQRTERGDSAVYLCASTKQPGVAGANVLTFGAGSRLTVL.